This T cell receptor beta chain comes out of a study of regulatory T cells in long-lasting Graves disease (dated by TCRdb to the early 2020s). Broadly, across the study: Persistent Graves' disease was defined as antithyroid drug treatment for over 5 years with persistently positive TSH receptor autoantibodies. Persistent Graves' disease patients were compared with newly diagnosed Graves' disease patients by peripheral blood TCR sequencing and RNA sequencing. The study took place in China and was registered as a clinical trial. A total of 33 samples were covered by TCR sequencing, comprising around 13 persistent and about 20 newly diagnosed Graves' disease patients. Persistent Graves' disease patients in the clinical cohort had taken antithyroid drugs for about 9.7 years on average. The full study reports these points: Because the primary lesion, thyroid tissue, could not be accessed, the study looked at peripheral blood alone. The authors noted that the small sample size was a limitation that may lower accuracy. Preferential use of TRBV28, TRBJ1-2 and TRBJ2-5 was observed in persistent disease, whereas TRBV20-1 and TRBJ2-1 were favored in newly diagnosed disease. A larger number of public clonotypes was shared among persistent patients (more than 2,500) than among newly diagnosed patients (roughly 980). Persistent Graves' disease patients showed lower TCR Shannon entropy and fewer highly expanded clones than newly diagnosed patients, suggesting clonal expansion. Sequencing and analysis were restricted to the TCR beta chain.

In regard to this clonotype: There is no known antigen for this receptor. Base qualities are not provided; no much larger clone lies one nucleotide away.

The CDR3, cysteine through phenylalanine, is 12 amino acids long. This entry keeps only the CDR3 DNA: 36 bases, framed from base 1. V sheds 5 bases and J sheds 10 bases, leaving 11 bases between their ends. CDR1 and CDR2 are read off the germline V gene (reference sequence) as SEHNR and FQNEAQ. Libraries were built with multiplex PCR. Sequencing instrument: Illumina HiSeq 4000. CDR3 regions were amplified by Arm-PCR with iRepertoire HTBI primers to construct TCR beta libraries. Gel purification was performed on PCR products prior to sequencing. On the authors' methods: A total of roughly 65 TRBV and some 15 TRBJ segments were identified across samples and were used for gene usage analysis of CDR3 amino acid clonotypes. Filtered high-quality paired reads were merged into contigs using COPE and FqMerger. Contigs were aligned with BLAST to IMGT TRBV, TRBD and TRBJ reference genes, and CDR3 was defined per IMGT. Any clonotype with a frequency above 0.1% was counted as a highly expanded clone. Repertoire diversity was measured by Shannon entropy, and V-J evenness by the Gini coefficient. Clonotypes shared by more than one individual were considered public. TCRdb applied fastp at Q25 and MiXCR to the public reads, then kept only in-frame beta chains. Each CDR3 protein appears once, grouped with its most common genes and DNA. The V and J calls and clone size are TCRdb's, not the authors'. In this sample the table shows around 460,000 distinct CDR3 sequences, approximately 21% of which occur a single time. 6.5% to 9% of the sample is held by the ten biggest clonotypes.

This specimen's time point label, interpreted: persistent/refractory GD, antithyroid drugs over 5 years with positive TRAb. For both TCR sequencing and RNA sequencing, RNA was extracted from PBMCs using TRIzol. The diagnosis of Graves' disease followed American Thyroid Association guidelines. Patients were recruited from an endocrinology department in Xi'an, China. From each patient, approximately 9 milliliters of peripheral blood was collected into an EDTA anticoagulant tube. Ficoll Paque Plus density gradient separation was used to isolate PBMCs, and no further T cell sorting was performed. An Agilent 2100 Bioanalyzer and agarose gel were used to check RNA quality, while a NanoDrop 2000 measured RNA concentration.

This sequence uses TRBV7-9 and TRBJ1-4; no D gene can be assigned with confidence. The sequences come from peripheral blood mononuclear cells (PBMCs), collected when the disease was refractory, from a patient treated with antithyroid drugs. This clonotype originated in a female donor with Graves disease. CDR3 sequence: CASSDLFRKLFF. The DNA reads TGTGCCAGCAGCGACCTTTTCAGAAAACTGTTTTTT.